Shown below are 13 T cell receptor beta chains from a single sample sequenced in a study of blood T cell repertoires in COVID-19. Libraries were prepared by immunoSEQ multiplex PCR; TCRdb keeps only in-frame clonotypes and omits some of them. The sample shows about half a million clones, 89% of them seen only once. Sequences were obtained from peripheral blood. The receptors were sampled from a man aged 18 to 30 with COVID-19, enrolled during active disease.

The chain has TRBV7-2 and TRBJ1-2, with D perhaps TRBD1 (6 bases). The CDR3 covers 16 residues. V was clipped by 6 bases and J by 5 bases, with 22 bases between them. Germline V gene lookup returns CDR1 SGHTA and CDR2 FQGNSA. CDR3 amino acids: CASRGAPGRKGYGYTF. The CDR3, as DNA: TGTGCCAGCAGGGGGGCCCCGGGACGTAAGGGATATGGCTACACCTTC.

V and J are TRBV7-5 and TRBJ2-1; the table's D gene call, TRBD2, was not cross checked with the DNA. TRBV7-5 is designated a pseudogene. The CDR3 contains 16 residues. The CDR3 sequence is CVRSLRVDATYNEQFF. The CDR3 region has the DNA TGTGTCAGAAGCCTCCGGGTTGACGCGACCTACAATGAGCAGTTCTTC.

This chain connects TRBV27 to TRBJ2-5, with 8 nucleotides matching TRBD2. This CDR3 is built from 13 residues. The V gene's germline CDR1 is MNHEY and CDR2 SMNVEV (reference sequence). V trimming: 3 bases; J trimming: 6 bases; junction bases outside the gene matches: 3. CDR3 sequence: CASSFTGGQTQYF. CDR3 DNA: TGTGCCAGCAGTTTCACGGGAGGGCAGACCCAGTACTTC.

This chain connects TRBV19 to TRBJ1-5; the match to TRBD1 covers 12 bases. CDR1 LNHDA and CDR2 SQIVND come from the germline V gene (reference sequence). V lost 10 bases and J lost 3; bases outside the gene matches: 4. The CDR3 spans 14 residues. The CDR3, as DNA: TGTGCCAAGAGGGACAGGGGGCACAATCAGCCCCAGCATTTT. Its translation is CAKRDRGHNQPQHF. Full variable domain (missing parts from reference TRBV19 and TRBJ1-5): DGGITQSPKYLFRKEGQNVTLSCEQNLNHDAMYWYRQDPGQGLRLIYYSQIVNDFQKGDIAEGYSVSREKKESFPLTVTSAQKNPTAFYLCAKRDRGHNQPQHFGDGTRLSIL.

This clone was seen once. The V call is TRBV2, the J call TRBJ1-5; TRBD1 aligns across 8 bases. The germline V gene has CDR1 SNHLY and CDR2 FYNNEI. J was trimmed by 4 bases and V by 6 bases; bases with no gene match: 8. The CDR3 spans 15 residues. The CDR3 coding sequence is TGTGCCAGCAGCGAGAGCCAGGGGGCAAATCAGCCCCAGCATTTT. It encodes CASSESQGANQPQHF.

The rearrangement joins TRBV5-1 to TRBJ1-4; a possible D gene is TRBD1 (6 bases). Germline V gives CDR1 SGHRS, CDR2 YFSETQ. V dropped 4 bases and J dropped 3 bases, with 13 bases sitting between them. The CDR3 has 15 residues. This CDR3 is CASSEQQGANEKLFF. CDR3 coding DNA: TGCGCCAGCAGCGAACAACAGGGAGCTAATGAAAAACTGTTTTTT.

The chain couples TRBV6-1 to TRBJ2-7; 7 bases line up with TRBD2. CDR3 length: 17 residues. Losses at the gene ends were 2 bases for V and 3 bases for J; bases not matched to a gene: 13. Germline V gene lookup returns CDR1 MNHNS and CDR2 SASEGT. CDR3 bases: TGTGCCAGCAGTGAACTCTTTATCGGGGGGTCTCGCTACGAGCAGTACTTC. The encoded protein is CASSELFIGGSRYEQYF.

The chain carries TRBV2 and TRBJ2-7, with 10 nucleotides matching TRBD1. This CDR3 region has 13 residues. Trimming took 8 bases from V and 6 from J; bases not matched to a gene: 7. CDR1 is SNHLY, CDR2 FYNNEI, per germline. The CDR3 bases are TGTGCCAGCCGTGGACAGGGGGTGGGCGAGCAGTACTTC. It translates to CASRGQGVGEQYF.

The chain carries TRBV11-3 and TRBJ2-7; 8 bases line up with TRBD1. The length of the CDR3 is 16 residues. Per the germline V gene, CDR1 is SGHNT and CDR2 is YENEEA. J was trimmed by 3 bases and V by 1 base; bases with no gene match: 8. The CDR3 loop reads CASSLASTGTGYEQYF. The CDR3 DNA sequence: TGTGCCAGCAGCTTAGCCTCAACCGGGACAGGCTACGAGCAGTACTTC.

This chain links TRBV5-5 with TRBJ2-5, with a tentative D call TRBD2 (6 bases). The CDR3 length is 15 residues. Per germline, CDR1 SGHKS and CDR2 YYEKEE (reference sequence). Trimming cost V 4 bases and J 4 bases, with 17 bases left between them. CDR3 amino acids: CASSARTVGGETQYF. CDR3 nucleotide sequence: TGTGCCAGCAGCGCGAGGACGGTGGGGGGAGAGACCCAGTACTTC.

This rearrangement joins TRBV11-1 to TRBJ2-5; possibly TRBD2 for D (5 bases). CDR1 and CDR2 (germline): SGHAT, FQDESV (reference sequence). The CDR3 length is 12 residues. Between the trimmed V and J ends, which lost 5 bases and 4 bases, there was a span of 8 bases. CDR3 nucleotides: TGTGCCAGCAGCCGGGCGGGAGAGACCCAGTACTTC. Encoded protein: CASSRAGETQYF.

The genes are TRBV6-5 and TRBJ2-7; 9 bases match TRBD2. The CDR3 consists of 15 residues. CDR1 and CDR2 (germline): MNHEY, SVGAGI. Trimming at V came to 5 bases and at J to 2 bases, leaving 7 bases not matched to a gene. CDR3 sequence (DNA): TGTGCCAGCAGTACATGGACTAGCGCGACCTACGAGCAGTACTTC. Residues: CASSTWTSATYEQYF.

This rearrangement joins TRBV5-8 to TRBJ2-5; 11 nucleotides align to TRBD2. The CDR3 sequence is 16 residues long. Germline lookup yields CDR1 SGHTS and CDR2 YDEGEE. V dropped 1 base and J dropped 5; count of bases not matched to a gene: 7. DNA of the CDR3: TGTGCCAGCAGCTTGAAACTAGCGGGAGAGGGGGAGACCCAGTACTTC. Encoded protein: CASSLKLAGEGETQYF.